A single sample gave rise to the 17 T cell receptor beta chains below, sequenced in a study of T cell responses to AZD1222 COVID-19 vaccine (dated by TCRdb to 2020 to 2023). The library was made by the immunoSEQ multiplex PCR assay. TCRdb took this table from immuneACCESS and kept in-frame rearrangements with V and J called. Such tables lack part of the clones; where checked against another copy, unresolved V genes explain under half of the gap, and the rest is unexplained. For this sample the table gives about 120,000 clones, of which about 88% were detected only once. The ten largest make up less than 3.5% of the sample. This sample's time point label indicates: about 28 days (+/-7) after the second vaccine dose. The material was peripheral blood, obtained 28 days after the second AZD1222 dose. The receptors shown here come from an adult who received the AZD1222 COVID-19 vaccine.

The chain couples TRBV7-2 to TRBJ1-2; TRBD1 is a possible D gene (6 bases). V lost 5 bases to trimming and J lost 5 bases, with 24 bases between them. CDR1 is SGHTA, CDR2 FQGNSA, per germline. This CDR3 is built from 17 residues. The DNA for the CDR3 is TGTGCCAGCAGCGCTAGGGGTAGGGGGGGTCGTGATTATGGCTACACCTTC. This codes for CASSARGRGGRDYGYTF.

The chain uses TRBV19 and TRBJ1-1, with D maybe TRBD1 (5 bases). CDR1 is LNHDA, CDR2 SQIVND, per germline (reference sequence). The V end lost 3 bases, the J end lost 0 bases, and 8 bases lay between the germline ends. The CDR3 sequence is 14 residues long. CDR3 loop: CASSMGQVNTEAFF. CDR3 nucleotide sequence: TGTGCCAGTAGTATGGGGCAGGTGAACACTGAAGCTTTCTTT.

This chain links TRBV2 with TRBJ1-5, with D perhaps matching TRBD1 (6 bases). The CDR3 runs to 14 residues. Between the trimmed V and J ends, which lost 3 bases and 2 bases, there was a span of 8 bases. Germline assignment: CDR1 SNHLY and CDR2 FYNNEI. In nucleotides, the CDR3 is TGTGCCAGCAGTGAGCAGGGGCGCAATCAGCCCCAGCATTTT. Its protein is CASSEQGRNQPQHF.

This rearrangement joins TRBV3-1 (or the pseudogene TRBV3-2) to TRBJ2-2; D call uncertain. Germline-derived CDR1 and CDR2 are LGHDT and YNNKEL (reference sequence). V dropped 1 base and J dropped 2 bases, with 11 bases sitting between them. The CDR3 is made up of 16 amino acids. DNA of the CDR3: TGTGCCAGCAGCCAAGGCCTGACTGAAAACACCGGGGAGCTGTTTTTT. Translation: CASSQGLTENTGELFF.

The V call is TRBV5-1, the J call TRBJ2-5; D unclear. The CDR3 loop spans 16 amino acids. Trimming removed 0 bases at V and 4 bases at J, with 16 bases between. Germline V lookup: CDR1 SGHRS, CDR2 YFSETQ. CDR3 sequence reads: CASSLAVGSGIETQYF. DNA for the CDR3: TGCGCCAGCAGCTTGGCCGTGGGAAGTGGTATAGAGACCCAGTACTTC.

The chain links TRBV7-8 to TRBJ2-7, with D possibly matching TRBD2 (5 bases). This CDR3 spans 14 amino acids. Germline V lookup: CDR1 SGHVS, CDR2 FQNEAQ. V dropped 3 bases and J dropped 2 bases, with 11 bases sitting between them. Written as DNA, the CDR3 is TGTGCCAGCAGCTTCCTTTCCGGGACCTACGAGCAGTACTTC. Translating gives CASSFLSGTYEQYF.

V is TRBV19 and J is TRBJ1-2; no clear D. Germline V gene sequence: CDR1 LNHDA, CDR2 SQIVND (reference sequence). Trimming took 1 base from V and 0 from J, leaving 9 bases between them. This CDR3 region has 15 residues. The CDR3 bases are TGTGCCAGTAGTATAGGCCACCAAACTAACTATGGCTACACCTTC. Translated: CASSIGHQTNYGYTF.

The CDR3 sequence: CASSLGQGAGYTF. CDR3 coding DNA: TGTGCCAGCAGTTTAGGGCAGGGAGCTGGCTACACCTTC. This chain connects TRBV12-3 or TRBV12-4 to TRBJ1-2, with D possibly matching TRBD1 (5 bases). The length of the CDR3 is 13 residues. Trimming removed 1 base at V and 7 bases at J, with 10 bases between.

The genes are TRBV6-5 and TRBJ2-2, with D possibly matching TRBD1 (5 bases). Per the germline V gene, CDR1 is MNHEY and CDR2 is SVGAGI. V gave up 7 bases and J gave up 0 bases, with 12 bases separating them. The CDR3 sequence is 15 residues long. The CDR3 DNA reads TGTGCCAGCAACCCGCAGGGCACGAACACCGGGGAGCTGTTTTTT. As protein: CASNPQGTNTGELFF.

The V call is TRBV24-1, the J call TRBJ1-2, with D maybe TRBD1 (5 bases). CDR1 is KGHDR, CDR2 SFDVKD, per germline. V was trimmed by 2 bases and J by 2 bases, leaving 14 bases between them. The CDR3 totals 16 residues. CDR3 region: CATSDSAGTANYGYTF. CDR3 nucleotides: TGTGCCACCAGTGATTCCGCCGGGACGGCGAACTATGGCTACACCTTC.

This clone has only a few counts. The chain has TRBV11-3 and TRBJ2-5, with 13 positions matching TRBD2. Germline assignment: CDR1 SGHNT and CDR2 YENEEA. There are 15 residues in the CDR3. Trimming at V came to 5 bases and at J to 3 bases, leaving 3 bases not matched to a gene. CDR3 protein: CASSEGTSGEETQYF. As DNA, the CDR3 is TGTGCCAGCAGCGAAGGGACTAGCGGGGAAGAGACCCAGTACTTC.

The chain combines TRBV9 with TRBJ1-1; D not certain. CDR1 is SGDLS and CDR2 is YYNGEE in the germline V gene. CDR3 length: 13 amino acids. Trimming removed 3 bases at V and 4 bases at J, with 10 bases between. CDR3 DNA: TGTGCCAGCAGCGGCAGCTCCGCCACTGAAGCTTTCTTT. As protein: CASSGSSATEAFF.

The CDR3 DNA follows: TGTGCCAGCAGTGCCACAGGGGACTCCTATAATTCACCCCTCCACTTT. This gives the protein CASSATGDSYNSPLHF. The rearrangement uses TRBV28 and TRBJ1-6; 7 positions match TRBD1. V lost 5 bases and J lost 0; bases outside the gene matches: 4. This CDR3 comprises 16 residues. The V gene's germline CDR1 is MDHEN and CDR2 SYDVKM. The variable domain in full, with the rest retrieved from reference TRBV28 and TRBJ1-6, is DVKVTQSSRYLVKRTGEKVFLECVQDMDHENMFWYRQDPGLGLRLIYFSYDVKMKEKGDIPEGYSVSREKKERFSLILESASTNQTSMYLCASSATGDSYNSPLHFGNGTRLTVT.

CDR3 sequence (DNA): TGTGCCAGCAGCTTAAATACGCGGGGGGCGGTAGATACGCAGTATTTT. This sequence encodes CASSLNTRGAVDTQYF. The chain has TRBV7-2 and TRBJ2-3; 8 nucleotides match TRBD2. This CDR3 region has 16 residues. Germline V gives CDR1 SGHTA, CDR2 FQGNSA. After removal of 2 bases from V and 5 bases from J, the junction contained 9 bases not matched to a gene.

The gene calls are TRBV28 and TRBJ1-1, with TRBD1 matching 7 bases. The length of the CDR3 is 14 residues. The trim removed 2 bases at V and 1 base at J, leaving 1 base unmatched. In germline, CDR1 is MDHEN, CDR2 SYDVKM. This CDR3 reads CASSLQGGNTEAFF. The CDR3 DNA sequence: TGTGCCAGCAGTTTACAGGGGGGGAACACTGAAGCTTTCTTT.

The CDR3 sequence is CASGTAVSPLHF. The CDR3 DNA is TGTGCCTCCGGGACAGCGGTTTCACCCCTCCACTTT. The V gene is TRBV30, the J gene TRBJ1-6; 7 bases match TRBD1. The CDR3 is 12 residues long. Germline-derived CDR1 and CDR2 are GTSNPN and SVGIG (reference sequence). The V segment lost 7 bases and the J segment 9 bases; nucleotides outside the gene matches: 6.

The V and J genes are TRBV24-1 and TRBJ2-7; no reliable D call. The CDR3 contains 14 residues. V dropped 2 bases and J dropped 2 bases, with 9 bases sitting between them. CDR1 is KGHDR and CDR2 is SFDVKD in the germline V gene. The chain's CDR3 is CATSDSLPPYEQYF. The CDR3 nucleotides are TGTGCCACCAGTGATTCCCTCCCCCCCTACGAGCAGTACTTC.